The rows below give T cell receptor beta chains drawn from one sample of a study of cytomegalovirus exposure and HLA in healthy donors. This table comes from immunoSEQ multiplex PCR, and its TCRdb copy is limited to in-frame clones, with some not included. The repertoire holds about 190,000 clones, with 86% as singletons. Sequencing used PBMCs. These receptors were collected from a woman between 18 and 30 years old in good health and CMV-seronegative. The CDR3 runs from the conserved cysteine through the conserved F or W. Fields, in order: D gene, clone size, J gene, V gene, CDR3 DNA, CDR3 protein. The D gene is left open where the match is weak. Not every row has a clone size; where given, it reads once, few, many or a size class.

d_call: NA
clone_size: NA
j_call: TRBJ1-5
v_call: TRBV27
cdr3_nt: TGTGCCAGCAGTTTGTCCGGGGGCAATCAGCCCCAGCATTTT
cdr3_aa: CASSLSGGNQPQHF

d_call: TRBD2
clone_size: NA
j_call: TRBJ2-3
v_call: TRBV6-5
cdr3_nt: TGTGCCAGCAGTTACCGGGCGGGGGGGCGGTCAGATACGCAGTATTTT
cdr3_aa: CASSYRAGGRSDTQYF

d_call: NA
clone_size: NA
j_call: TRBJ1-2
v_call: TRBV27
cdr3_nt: TGTGCCAGCAGTCCCGACAGCTTTATGCGCTACACCTTC
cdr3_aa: CASSPDSFMRYTF

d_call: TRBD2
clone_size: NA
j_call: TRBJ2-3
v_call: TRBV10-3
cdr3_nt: TGTGCCATCAGTGAGCGGCCTAGCGGGGGGGCCAAAGATACGCAGTATTTT
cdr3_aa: CAISERPSGGAKDTQYF

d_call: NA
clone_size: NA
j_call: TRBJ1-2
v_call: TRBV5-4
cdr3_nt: TGTGCCAGCAGCTTATCCGGGGGGTATGGCTACACCTTC
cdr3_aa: CASSLSGGYGYTF

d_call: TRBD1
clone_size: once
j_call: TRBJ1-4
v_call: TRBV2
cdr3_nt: TGTGCCACTGCAGATGCCGGACAGGGTGCAACTAATGAAAAACTGTTTTTT
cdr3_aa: CATADAGQGATNEKLFF

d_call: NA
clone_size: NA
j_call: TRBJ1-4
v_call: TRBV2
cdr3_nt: TGTGCCAGCAGTACGGGACACATCACTAATGAAAAACTGTTTTTT
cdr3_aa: CASSTGHITNEKLFF

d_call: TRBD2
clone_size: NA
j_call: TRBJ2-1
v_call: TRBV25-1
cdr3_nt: TGTGCCAGCTTCGGACTAGCGGGAGGGGAAAATGAGCAGTTCTTC
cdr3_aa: CASFGLAGGENEQFF

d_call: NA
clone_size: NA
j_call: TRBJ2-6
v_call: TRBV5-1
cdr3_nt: TGCGCCAGCAGCTTGGATTCCCGCTCTGGGGCCAACGTCCTGACTTTC
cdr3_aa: CASSLDSRSGANVLTF

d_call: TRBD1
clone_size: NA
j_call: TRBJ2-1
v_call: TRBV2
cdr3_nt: TGTGCCAGCAGTGGGGGACAGGGGGACGTGGGAGGACTTGAATATGAGCAGTTCTTC
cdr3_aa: CASSGGQGDVGGLEYEQFF

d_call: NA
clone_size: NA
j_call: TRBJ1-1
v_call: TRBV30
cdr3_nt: TGTGCCTGGAGGAACAGGTACATGAACACTGAAGCTTTCTTT
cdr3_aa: CAWRNRYMNTEAFF

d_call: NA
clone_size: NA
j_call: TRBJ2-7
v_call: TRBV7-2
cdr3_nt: TGTGCCAGCAGCTTTGATAAGCGGAAGGCCTACGAGCAGTACTTC
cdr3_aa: CASSFDKRKAYEQYF

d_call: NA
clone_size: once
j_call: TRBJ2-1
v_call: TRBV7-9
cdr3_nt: TGTGCCAGCAGCTTCGACAGTGAGCAGTTCTTC
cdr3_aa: CASSFDSEQFF

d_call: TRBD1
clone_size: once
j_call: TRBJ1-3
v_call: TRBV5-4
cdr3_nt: TGTGCCAGCAGCCCCCGATCCGGGACAGGGGACGGAAACACCATATATTTT
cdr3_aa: CASSPRSGTGDGNTIYF

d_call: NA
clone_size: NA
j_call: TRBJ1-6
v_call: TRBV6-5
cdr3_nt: TGTGCCAGCAGTTTCGGAAGGGGCAGGGGTGATTCACCCCTCCACTTT
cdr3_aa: CASSFGRGRGDSPLHF

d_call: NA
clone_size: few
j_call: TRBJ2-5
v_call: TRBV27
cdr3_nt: TGTGCCAGCAGTTTTTTCCCCCCGACTACCTCTCAAGAGACCCAGTACTTC
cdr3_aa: CASSFFPPTTSQETQYF

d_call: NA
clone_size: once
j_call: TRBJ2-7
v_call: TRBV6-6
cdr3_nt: TGTGCCACGAGGGTCAACCTCTACGAGCAGTACTTC
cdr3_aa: CATRVNLYEQYF

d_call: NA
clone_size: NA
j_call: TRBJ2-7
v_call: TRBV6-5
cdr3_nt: TGTGCCAGCAGTTCGTCTAGCTCCTACGAGCAGTACTTC
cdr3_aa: CASSSSSSYEQYF

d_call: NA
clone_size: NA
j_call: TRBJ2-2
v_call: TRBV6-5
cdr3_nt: TGTGCCAGCACCAGGGGACCCACCGGGGAGCTGTTTTTT
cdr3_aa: CASTRGPTGELFF

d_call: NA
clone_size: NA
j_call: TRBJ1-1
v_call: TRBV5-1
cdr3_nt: TGCGCCAGCAGCTCGGAAGGCATCTCGGGCACTGAAGCTTTCTTT
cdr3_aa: CASSSEGISGTEAFF

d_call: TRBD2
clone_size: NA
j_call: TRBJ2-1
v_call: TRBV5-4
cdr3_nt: TGTGCCAGCAGCTTGGCCGGACTAGCGGGAAACGTTATATACAATGAGCAGTTCTTC
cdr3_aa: CASSLAGLAGNVIYNEQFF

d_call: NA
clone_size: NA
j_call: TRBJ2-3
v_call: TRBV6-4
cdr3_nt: TGTGCCAGCAGGGACCTTAACCTGGGCCTGTGGTATTTT
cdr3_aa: CASRDLNLGLWYF

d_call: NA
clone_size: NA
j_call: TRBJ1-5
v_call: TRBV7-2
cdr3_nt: TGTGCCAGCAGCTTAGTATCAATCAGTCCGGGAAGGGATCAGCCCCAGCATTTT
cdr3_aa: CASSLVSISPGRDQPQHF

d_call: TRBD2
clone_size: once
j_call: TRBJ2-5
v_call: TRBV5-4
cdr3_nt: TGTGCCAGCAGCCTGACTAGCGCACAAGAGACCCAGTACTTC
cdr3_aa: CASSLTSAQETQYF

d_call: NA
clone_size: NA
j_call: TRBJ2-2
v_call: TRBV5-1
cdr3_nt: TGCGCCAGCAGCTTGGCGTCAAGTAGCGGGGAGCTGTTTTTT
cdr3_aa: CASSLASSSGELFF

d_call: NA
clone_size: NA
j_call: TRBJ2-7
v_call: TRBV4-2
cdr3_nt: TGTGCCAGCAGCCAAGAGCCAGCGGGCACCTCCTACGAGCAGTACTTC
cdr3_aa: CASSQEPAGTSYEQYF

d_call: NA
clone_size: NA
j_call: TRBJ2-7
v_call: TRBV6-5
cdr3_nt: TGTGCCAGCAGTTCGTATCAGGGGTCCTACGAGCAGTACTTC
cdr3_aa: CASSSYQGSYEQYF

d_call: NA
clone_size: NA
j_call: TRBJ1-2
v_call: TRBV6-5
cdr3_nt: TGTGCCAGCAGAAAAAGTAGTCTCTATGGCTACACCTTC
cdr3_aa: CASRKSSLYGYTF

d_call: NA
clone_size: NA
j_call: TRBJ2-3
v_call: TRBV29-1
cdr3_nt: TGCAGCGTTGAAACGGGAGTCACCACAGATACGCAGTATTTT
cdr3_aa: CSVETGVTTDTQYF

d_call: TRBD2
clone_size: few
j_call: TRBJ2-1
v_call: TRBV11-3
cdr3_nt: TGTGCCAGCAGCTCCAGCGGGAGGGCCATTCGTCAGTTCTTC
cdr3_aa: CASSSSGRAIRQFF

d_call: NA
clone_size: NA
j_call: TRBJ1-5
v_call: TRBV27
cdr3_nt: TGTGCCAGCAGTTTTGGGGGCGAGGGCAATCAGCCCCAGCATTTT
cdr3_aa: CASSFGGEGNQPQHF

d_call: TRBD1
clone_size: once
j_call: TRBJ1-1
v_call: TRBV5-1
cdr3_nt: TGCGCCAGCAGCTTGGACAGGGGCACTGAAGCTTTCTTT
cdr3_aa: CASSLDRGTEAFF

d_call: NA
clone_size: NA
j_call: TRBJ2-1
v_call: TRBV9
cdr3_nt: TGTGCCAGCAGCGTGGGCGGACTCTCCTACAATGAGCAGTTCTTC
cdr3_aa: CASSVGGLSYNEQFF

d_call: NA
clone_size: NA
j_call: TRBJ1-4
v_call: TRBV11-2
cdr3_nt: TGTGCCAGCAGCCCGGTTCGGGATGAAAAACTGTTTTTT
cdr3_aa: CASSPVRDEKLFF

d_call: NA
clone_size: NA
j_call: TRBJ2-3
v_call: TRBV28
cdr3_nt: TGTGCCAGCACCATCACCGGTCTGTATAGCACAGATACGCAGTATTTT
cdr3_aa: CASTITGLYSTDTQYF

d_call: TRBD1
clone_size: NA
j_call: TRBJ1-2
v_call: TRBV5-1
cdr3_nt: TGCGCCAGCAGGTCAATGAGACAGGGGATTTATGGCTACACCTTC
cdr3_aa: CASRSMRQGIYGYTF

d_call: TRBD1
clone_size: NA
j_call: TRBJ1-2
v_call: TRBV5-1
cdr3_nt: TGCGCCAGCAGCTTCTCTCCGCCCGGGACAGGGGGTCCGGACTATGGCTACACCTTC
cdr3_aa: CASSFSPPGTGGPDYGYTF

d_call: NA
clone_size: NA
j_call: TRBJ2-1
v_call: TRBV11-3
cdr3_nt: TGTGCCAGCAGCTCCAGCGGTAATGAGCAGTTCTTC
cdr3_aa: CASSSSGNEQFF

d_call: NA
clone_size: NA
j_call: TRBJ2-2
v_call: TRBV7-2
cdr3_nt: TGTGCCAGCAGCTTAGCTCGGGTTTCCGGGGAGCTGTTTTTT
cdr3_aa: CASSLARVSGELFF

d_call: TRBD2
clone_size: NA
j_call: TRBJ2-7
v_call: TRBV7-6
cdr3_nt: TGTGCCAGCAGCGGTAGCGGGAGGGCCGGCTACGAGCAGTACTTC
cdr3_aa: CASSGSGRAGYEQYF

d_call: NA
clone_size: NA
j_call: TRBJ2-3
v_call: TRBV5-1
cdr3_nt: TGCGCCAGCAGCCTCGGGGTAGATACGCAGTATTTT
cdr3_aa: CASSLGVDTQYF

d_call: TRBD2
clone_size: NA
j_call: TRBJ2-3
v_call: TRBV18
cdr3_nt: TGTGCCAGCTCGCGGAAGCGACTAGCGGGAGGTACAGATACGCAGTATTTT
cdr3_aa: CASSRKRLAGGTDTQYF

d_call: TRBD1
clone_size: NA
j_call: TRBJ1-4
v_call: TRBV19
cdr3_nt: TGTGCCAGTAGTATCAATGGAGGGGGCGGTGAAAAACTGTTTTTT
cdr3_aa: CASSINGGGGEKLFF

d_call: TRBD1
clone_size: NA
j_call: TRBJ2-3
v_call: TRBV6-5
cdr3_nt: TGTGCCAGCAGTAAACCGGGACAGGGGGCAGATACGCAGTATTTT
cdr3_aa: CASSKPGQGADTQYF

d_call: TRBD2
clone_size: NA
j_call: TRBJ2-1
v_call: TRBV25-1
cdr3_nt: TGTGCCAGCAGGGACTCGAAGCGGGGAAGCTCCTACAATGAGCAGTTCTTC
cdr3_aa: CASRDSKRGSSYNEQFF

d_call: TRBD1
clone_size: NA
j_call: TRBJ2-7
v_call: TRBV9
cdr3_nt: TGTGCCAGCAGCGCGCTGGGGACAGGGGGCTACGAGCAGTACTTC
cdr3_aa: CASSALGTGGYEQYF

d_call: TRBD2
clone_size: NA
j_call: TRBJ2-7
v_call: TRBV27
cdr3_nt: TGTGCCAGCAGTTTATACGCCGGGACTAGCGGGAGGGTGGGATACGAGCAGTACTTC
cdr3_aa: CASSLYAGTSGRVGYEQYF

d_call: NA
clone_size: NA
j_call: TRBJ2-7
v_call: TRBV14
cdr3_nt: TGTGCCAGCAGCCACATCCTCTCCCCCAGGGGCTCATTTAACGAGCAGTACTTC
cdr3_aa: CASSHILSPRGSFNEQYF

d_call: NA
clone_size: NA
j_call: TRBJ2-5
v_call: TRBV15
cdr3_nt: TGTGCCACCAGCAGCGCAGGGTGGCAAACCCAAGAGACCCAGTACTTC
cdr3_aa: CATSSAGWQTQETQYF

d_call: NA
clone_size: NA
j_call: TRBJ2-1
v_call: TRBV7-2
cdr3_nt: TGTGCCAGCAGACCCCCCGGGGTTTACGGCAATGAGCAGTTCTTC
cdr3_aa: CASRPPGVYGNEQFF

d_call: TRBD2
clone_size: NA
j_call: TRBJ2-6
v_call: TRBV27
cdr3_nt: TGTGCCAGCAGTTTAGGGATCCGGGGGGATCTCCTCTCTGGGGCCAACGTCCTGACTTTC
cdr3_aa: CASSLGIRGDLLSGANVLTF

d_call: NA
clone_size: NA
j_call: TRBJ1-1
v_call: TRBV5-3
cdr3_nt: TGTGCCAGAAGCTTGTTTCGGACATCGAACACTGAAGCTTTCTTT
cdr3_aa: CARSLFRTSNTEAFF